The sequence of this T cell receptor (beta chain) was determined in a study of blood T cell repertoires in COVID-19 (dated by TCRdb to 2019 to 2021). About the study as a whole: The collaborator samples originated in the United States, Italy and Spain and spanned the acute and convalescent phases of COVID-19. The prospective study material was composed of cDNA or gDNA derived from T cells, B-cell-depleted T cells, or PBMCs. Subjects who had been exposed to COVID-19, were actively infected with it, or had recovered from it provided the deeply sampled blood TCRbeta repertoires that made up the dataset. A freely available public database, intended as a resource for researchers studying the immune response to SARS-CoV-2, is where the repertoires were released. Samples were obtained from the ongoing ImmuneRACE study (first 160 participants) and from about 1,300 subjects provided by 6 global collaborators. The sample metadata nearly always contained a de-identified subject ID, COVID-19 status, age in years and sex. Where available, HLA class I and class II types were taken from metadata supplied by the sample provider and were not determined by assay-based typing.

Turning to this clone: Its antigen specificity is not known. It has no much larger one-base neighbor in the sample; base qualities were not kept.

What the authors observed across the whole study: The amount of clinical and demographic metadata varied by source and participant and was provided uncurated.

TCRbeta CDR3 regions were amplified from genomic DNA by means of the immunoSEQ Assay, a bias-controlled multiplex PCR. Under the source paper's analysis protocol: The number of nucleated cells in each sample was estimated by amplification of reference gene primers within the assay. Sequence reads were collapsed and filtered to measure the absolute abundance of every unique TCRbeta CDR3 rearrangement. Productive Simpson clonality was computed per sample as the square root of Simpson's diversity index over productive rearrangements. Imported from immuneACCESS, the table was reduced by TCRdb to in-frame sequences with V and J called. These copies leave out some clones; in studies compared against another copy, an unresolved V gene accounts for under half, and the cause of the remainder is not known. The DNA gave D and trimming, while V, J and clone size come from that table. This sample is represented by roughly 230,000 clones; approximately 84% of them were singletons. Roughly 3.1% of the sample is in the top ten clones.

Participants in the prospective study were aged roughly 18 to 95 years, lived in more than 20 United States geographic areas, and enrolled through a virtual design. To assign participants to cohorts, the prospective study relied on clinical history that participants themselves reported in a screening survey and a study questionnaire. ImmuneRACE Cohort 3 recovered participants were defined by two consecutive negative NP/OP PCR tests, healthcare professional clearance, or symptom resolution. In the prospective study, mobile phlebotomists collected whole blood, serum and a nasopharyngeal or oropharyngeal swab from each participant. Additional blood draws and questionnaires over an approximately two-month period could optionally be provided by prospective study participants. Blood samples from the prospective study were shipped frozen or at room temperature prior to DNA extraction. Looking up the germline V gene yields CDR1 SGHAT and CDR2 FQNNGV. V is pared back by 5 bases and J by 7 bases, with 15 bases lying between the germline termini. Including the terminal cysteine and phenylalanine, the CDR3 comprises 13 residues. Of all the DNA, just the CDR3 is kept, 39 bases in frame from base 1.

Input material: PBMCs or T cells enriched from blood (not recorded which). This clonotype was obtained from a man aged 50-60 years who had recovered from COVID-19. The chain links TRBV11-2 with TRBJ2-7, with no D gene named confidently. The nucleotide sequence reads TGTGCCAGCAGCCATAGCCCGGGTAATGAGCAGTACTTC. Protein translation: CASSHSPGNEQYF.